The clone carrying this TCR beta chain has a single count. The data were obtained in a study of blood T cell repertoires in COVID-19. Turning to the study itself: Acute-phase and convalescent COVID-19 samples originated in the United States, Italy and Spain. T cells, B-cell-depleted T cells, or PBMCs supplied cDNA or gDNA.

The CDR3 extends over 14 amino acids. Germline loops: CDR1 MDHEN, CDR2 SYDVKM. Trimming cost V 2 bases and J 4 bases; bases outside gene matches: 4. The participants were between 18 and 89 years old and came from fewer than 25 US areas. In the authors' workflow: Reference gene primer amplification in the assay estimated nucleated cell counts. The protocol was immunoSEQ multiplex PCR, while the TCRdb copy is restricted to in-frame clones and leaves out a portion. V and J calls and clone size are as listed in that table; D and trimming were resolved from the DNA. Of hundreds of thousands of clones in the sample, around 87% were seen once.

Sequencing was done on a sample of PBMCs or T cells enriched from blood (not recorded which). This clonotype originated in a young woman with acute COVID-19. The genes are TRBV28 and TRBJ1-2, with TRBD1 matching over 7 bases. CDR3 sequence: CASSLGGQPYGYTF. DNA of the CDR3: TGTGCCAGCAGTTTAGGGGGACAGCCCTATGGCTACACCTTC.